These 13 T cell receptor beta chains were all obtained from the same sample, sequenced in a study of blood T cell repertoires in COVID-19. Generated by immunoSEQ multiplex PCR, the TCRdb table keeps only in-frame clones and is missing some. The data show some 97,000 clones, with more than 85% seen just once and less than 2.5% held by the top ten. Sample: peripheral blood. Receptor source: a man aged 45 to 65 with active COVID-19.

The chain has TRBV6-5 and TRBJ1-3; TRBD1 is a possible D gene (6 bases). CDR3 size: 16 residues. Deletions cut 0 bases from V and 4 bases from J, with 13 bases between. Per the germline V gene, CDR1 is MNHEY and CDR2 is SVGAGI. The CDR3 here is CASSYSPTGSGNTIYF. CDR3 bases: TGTGCCAGCAGTTACTCGCCTACAGGGTCCGGAAACACCATATATTTT.

The chain joins TRBV28 to TRBJ1-1; a possible D gene is TRBD1 (6 bases). Germline V gives CDR1 MDHEN, CDR2 SYDVKM. The CDR3 contains 15 residues. Deletions cut 7 bases from V and 1 base from J, with 16 bases between. The CDR3 bases are TGTGCCAGCACCCCAACCGGGACACCGAACACTGAAGCTTTCTTT. Its translation is CASTPTGTPNTEAFF.

The chain uses TRBV9 and TRBJ2-1; 8 positions match TRBD1. After removal of 1 base from V and 7 bases from J, the junction contained 7 bases not matched to a gene. The CDR3 is 15 amino acids. The germline gives CDR1 SGDLS, CDR2 YYNGEE. CDR3 DNA sequence: TGTGCCAGCAGCGTAAATGGACAGGGTTCAAATGAGCAGTTCTTC. This codes for CASSVNGQGSNEQFF.

This chain connects TRBV5-6 to TRBJ1-5, with TRBD1 identical over 9 bases. The CDR3 loop spans 19 amino acids. V gave up 3 bases and J gave up 1 base; unmatched junction bases: 14. CDR1 is SGHDT and CDR2 is YYEEEE in the germline V gene. CDR3 sequence: CASSWRATGTGSSNQPQHF. CDR3 DNA sequence: TGTGCCAGCAGCTGGAGGGCGACCGGGACAGGGAGCAGCAATCAGCCCCAGCATTTT.

The rearrangement uses TRBV5-5 and TRBJ2-3, with a tentative D call TRBD1 (6 bases). The CDR3 has 12 amino acids. From germline, CDR1 is SGHKS and CDR2 YYEKEE (reference sequence). Trimming left V 3 bases short and J 6 bases short, with 8 bases between. The CDR3 spells CASSSRGDTQYF. The CDR3 region has the DNA TGTGCCAGCAGCTCGAGGGGGGATACGCAGTATTTT.

The V gene is TRBV23-1, the J gene TRBJ1-3; D call uncertain. Being an ORF, TRBV23-1 has a function that is uncertain. The CDR3 length is 16 residues. V was trimmed by 6 bases and J by 2 bases, leaving 17 bases between them. The CDR3 reads CASSHPAGSTGNTIYF. The DNA for the CDR3 is TGCGCCAGCAGCCATCCAGCGGGTTCTACTGGAAACACCATATATTTT.

The V gene is TRBV29-1, the J gene TRBJ2-1; 12 nucleotides agree with TRBD2. After removal of 7 bases from V and 10 bases from J, the junction contained 11 bases not matched to a gene. The CDR3 length is 14 residues. Germline values: CDR1 SQVTM, CDR2 ANQGSEA. The CDR3 bases are TGCAGCGCCTCACTAGCGGGAGGCGTCTCGGAGCAGTTCTTC. Protein: CSASLAGGVSEQFF.

Only a few counts were recorded for this clone. The V gene is TRBV2, the J gene TRBJ2-7, with 8 bases identical to TRBD2. CDR1 SNHLY and CDR2 FYNNEI come from the germline V gene. This CDR3 is 15 amino acids long. V dropped 3 bases and J dropped 3; count of bases not matched to a gene: 7. As DNA, the CDR3 is TGTGCCAGCAGTGAGTTTAGCGGGACCTACTACGAGCAGTACGTC. This sequence encodes CASSEFSGTYYEQYV.

The chain carries TRBV4-1 and TRBJ2-1; 14 bases match TRBD2. The trim removed 3 bases at V and 4 bases at J, leaving 11 bases unmatched. CDR1 is MGHRA and CDR2 is YSYEKL in the germline V gene. CDR3 length: 19 amino acids. For the CDR3, the DNA is TGCGCCAGCAGCCAGGCCGGGACTAGCGGGAGAGGAACGTACAATGAGCAGTTCTTC. This sequence encodes CASSQAGTSGRGTYNEQFF.

CDR3 coding DNA: TGTGCCAGCAGCCCTCCCTCCGACAGGGGTTGGAACACCGGGGAGCTGTTTTTT. Protein: CASSPPSDRGWNTGELFF. The chain uses TRBV7-6 and TRBJ2-2; 8 positions match TRBD1. CDR1 is SGHVS, CDR2 FNYEAQ, per germline. The CDR3 contains 18 residues. The junction had 12 bases not matched to a gene; V was cut back by 5 bases and J by 1 base.

The chain is built from TRBV16 and TRBJ2-5; D is possibly TRBD1 (5 bases). CDR3 length: 16 amino acids. CDR1 KGHSY and CDR2 FQNENV come from the germline V gene. V shed 2 bases and J shed 5 bases, with 18 bases lying between them. CDR3 bases: TGTGCCAGCAGCCAAACCCTCAGGGATTCGTGGGAGACCCAGTACTTC. As protein: CASSQTLRDSWETQYF.

The chain uses TRBV10-1 and TRBJ2-3; 11 bases match TRBD2. The CDR3 covers 16 residues. The V gene end was trimmed by 5 bases and the J gene end by 2 bases; junction bases not matched to a gene: 6. From germline, CDR1 is WNHNN and CDR2 SYGVQD (reference sequence). CDR3 bases: TGCGCCAGCAGTCAAGGGACTAGCGGAACCACAGATACGCAGTATTTT. It is translated as CASSQGTSGTTDTQYF.

The chain combines TRBV2 with TRBJ2-5; the D gene is possibly TRBD1 (7 bases). Germline V CDR1 and CDR2: SNHLY, FYNNEI. V gave up 2 bases and J gave up 7 bases, with 14 bases separating them. The CDR3 length is 14 residues. The DNA for the CDR3 is TGTGCCAGCAGTGAAAGGAGGGGGCCGGGGACCCAGTACTTC. This gives the protein CASSERRGPGTQYF. The entire variable domain, with the rest obtained from reference TRBV2 and TRBJ2-5, is as follows: EPEVTQTPSHQVTQMGQEVILRCVPISNHLYFYWYRQILGQKVEFLVSFYNNEISEKSEIFDDQFSVERPDGSNFTLKIRSTKLEDSAMYFCASSERRGPGTQYFGPGTRLLVL.